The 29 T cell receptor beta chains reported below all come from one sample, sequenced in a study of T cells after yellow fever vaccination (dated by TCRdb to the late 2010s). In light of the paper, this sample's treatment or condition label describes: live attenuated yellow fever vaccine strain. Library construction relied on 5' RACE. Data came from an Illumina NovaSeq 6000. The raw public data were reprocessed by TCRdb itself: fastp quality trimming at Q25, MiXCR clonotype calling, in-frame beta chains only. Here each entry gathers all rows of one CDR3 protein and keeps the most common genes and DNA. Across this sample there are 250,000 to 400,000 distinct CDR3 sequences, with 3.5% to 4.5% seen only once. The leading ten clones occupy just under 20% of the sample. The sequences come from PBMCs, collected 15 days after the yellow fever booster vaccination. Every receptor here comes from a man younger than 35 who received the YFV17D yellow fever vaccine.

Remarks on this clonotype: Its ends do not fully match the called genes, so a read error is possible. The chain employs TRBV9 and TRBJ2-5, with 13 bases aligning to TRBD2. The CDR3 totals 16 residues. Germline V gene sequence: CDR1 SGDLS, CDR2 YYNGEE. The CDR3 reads CASSPMTSGGQETHYF. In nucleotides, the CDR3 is TGTGCCAGCAGCCCGATGACTAGCGGGGGGCAAGAGACCCATTACTTC.

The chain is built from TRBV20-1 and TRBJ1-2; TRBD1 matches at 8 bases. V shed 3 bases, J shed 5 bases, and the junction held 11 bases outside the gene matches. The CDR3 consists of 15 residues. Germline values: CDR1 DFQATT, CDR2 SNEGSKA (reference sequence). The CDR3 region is CSASLSQGASYGYTF. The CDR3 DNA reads TGCAGTGCTAGTTTGTCCCAGGGGGCAAGTTATGGCTACACCTTC.

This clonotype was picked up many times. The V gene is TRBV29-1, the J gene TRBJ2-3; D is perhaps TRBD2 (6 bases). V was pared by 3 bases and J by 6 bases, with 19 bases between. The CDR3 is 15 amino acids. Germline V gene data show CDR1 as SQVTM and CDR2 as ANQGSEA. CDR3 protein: CSVDGTSPRGDTQYF. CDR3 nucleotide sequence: TGCAGCGTTGACGGCACTAGCCCCCGGGGGGATACGCAGTATTTT.

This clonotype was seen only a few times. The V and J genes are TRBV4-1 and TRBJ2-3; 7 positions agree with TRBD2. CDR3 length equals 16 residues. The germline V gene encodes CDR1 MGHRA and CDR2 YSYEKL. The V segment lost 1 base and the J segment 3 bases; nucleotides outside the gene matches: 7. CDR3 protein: CASSQALRGRTDTQYF. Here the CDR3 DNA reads TGCGCCAGCAGCCAAGCCCTGCGGGGGAGAACAGATACGCAGTATTTT.

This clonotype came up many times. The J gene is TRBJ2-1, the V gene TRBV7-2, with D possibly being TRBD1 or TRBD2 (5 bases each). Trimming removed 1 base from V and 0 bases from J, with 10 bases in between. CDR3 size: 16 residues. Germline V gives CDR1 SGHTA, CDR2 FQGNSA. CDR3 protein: CASSLVEGISYNEQFF. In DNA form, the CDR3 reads TGTGCCAGCAGCTTAGTAGAGGGGATCTCCTACAATGAGCAGTTCTTC.

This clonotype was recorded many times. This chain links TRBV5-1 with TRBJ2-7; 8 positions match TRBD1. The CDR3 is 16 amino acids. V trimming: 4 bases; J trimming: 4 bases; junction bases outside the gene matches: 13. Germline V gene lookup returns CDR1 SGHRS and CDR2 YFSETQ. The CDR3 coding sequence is TGCGCCAGCAGCCAAGAACAGGGGGGATACCGGTACGAGCAGTACTTC. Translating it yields CASSQEQGGYRYEQYF.

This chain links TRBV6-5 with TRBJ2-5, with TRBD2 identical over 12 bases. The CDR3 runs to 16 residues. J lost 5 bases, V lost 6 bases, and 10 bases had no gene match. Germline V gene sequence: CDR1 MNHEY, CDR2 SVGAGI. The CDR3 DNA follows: TGTGCCAGCAGCCGTGGGCTAGCGGGGGGGCCGGAGACCCAGTACTTC. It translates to CASSRGLAGGPETQYF.

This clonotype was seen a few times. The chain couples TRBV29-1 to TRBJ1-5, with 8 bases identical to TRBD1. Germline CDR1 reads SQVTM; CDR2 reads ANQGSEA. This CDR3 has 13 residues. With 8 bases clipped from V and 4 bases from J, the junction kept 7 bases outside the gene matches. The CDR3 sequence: CSIRQGKNQPQHF. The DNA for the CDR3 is TGCAGCATCAGACAGGGGAAGAATCAGCCCCAGCATTTT.

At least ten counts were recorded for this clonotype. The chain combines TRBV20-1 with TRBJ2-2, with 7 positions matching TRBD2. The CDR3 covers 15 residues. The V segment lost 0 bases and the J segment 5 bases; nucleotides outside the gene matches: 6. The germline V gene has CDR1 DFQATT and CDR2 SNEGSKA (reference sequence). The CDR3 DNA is TGCAGTGCTAGAGATCCCGGGGGAGGGACCGGGGAGCTGTTTTTT. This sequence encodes CSARDPGGGTGELFF.

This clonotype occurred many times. For the CDR3, the DNA is TGTGCCAGCAGTTACTCGCCAGGGGCTGATGGCTACACCTTC. The encoded protein is CASSYSPGADGYTF. The chain is built from TRBV6-6 and TRBJ1-2, with D tentatively TRBD1 (6 bases). V lost 0 bases, J lost 6 bases, and 11 bases lay in between. This CDR3 comprises 14 residues. Germline CDR1 MNHNY, CDR2 SVGAGI (reference sequence).

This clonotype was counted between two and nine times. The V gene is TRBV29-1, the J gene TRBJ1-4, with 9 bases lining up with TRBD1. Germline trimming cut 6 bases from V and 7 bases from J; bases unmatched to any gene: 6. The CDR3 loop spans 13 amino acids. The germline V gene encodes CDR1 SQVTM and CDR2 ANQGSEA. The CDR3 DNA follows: TGCAGCGTAAGAAAGACAGGGGGTGAAAAACTGTTTTTT. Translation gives CSVRKTGGEKLFF.

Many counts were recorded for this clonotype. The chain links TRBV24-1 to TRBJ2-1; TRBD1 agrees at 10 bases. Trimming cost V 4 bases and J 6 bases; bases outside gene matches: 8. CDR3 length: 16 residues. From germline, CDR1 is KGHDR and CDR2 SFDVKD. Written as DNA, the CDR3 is TGTGCCACCAGTGACCCCGGGACAGGGGAGCGCAATGAGCAGTTCTTC. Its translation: CATSDPGTGERNEQFF.

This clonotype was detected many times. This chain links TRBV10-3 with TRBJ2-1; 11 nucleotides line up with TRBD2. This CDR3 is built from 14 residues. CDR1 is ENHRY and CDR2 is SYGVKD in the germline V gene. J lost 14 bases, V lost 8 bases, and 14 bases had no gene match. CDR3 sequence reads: CAIATSGDMAVEFF. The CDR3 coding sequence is TGTGCCATCGCGACTAGCGGGGACATGGCAGTAGAGTTCTTC.

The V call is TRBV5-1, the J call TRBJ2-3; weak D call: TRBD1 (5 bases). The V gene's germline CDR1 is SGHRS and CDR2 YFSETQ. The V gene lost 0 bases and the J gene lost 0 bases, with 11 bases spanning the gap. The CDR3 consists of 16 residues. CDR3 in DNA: TGCGCCAGCAGCTTGGGGTCTGGGGCTAGCACAGATACGCAGTATTTT. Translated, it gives CASSLGSGASTDTQYF.

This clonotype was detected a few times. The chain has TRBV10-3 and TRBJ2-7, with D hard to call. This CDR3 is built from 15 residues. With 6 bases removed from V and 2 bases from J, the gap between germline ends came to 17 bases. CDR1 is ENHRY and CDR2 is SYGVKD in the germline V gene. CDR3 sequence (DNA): TGTGCCATCAGGGGGTGGGTATCTGAAACCTACGAGCAGTACTTC. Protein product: CAIRGWVSETYEQYF.

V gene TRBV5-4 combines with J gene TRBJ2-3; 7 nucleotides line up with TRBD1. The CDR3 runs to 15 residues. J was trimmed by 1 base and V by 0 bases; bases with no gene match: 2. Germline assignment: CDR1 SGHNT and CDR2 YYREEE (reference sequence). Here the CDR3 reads CASSLVDRGTDTQYF. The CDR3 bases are TGTGCCAGCAGCTTGGTTGACAGGGGCACAGATACGCAGTATTTT.

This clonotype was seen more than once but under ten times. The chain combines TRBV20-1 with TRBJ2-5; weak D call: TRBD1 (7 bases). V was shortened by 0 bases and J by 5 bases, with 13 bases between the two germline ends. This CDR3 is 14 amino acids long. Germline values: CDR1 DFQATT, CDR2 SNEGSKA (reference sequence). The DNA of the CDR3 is TGCAGTGCTAGAGATCAGGGGGGCCTTGAGACCCAGTACTTC. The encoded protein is CSARDQGGLETQYF.

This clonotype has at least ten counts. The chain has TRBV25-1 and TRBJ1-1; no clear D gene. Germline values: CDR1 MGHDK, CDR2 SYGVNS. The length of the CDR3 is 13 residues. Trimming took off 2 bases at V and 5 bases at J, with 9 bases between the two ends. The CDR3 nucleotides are TGTGCCAGCAGTGAAGGAGGTTGGACTGAAGCTTTCTTT. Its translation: CASSEGGWTEAFF.

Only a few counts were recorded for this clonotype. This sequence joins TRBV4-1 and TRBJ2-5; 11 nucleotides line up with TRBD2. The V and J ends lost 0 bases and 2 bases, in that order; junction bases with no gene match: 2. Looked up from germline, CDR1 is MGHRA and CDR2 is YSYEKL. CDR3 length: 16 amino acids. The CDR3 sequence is CASSQDLAGGQETQYF. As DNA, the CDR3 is TGCGCCAGCAGCCAAGATCTAGCGGGGGGACAAGAGACCCAGTACTTC.

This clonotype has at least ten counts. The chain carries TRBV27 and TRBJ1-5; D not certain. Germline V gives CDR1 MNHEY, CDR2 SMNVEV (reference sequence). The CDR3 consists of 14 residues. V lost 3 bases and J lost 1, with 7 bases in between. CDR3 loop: CASSFGVSNQPQHF. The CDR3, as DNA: TGTGCCAGCAGTTTTGGTGTAAGCAATCAGCCCCAGCATTTT.

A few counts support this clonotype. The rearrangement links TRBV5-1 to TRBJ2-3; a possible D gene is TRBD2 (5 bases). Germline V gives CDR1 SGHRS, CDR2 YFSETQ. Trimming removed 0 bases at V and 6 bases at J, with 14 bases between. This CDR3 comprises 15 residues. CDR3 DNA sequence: TGCGCCAGCAGCTTGGAAGCGGACCCGTTTGATACGCAGTATTTT. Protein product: CASSLEADPFDTQYF. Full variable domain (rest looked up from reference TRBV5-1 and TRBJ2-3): KAGVTQTPRYLIKTRGQQVTLSCSPISGHRSVSWYQQTPGQGLQFLFEYFSETQRNKGNFPGRFSGRQFSNSRSEMNVSTLELGDSALYLCASSLEADPFDTQYFGPGTRLTVL.

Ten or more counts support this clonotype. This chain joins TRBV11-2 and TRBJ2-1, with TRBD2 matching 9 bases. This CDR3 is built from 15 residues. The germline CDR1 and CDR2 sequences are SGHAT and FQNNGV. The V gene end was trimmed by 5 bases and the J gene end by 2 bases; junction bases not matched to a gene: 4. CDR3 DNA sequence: TGTGCCAGCAGCCCTAGCGGGGCGCCCTACAATGAGCAGTTCTTC. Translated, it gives CASSPSGAPYNEQFF. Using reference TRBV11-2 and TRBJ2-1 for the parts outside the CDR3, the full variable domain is EAGVAQSPRYKIIEKRQSVAFWCNPISGHATLYWYQQILGQGPKLLIQFQNNGVVDDSQLPKDRFSAERLKGVDSTLKIQPAKLEDSAVYLCASSPSGAPYNEQFFGPGTRLTVL.

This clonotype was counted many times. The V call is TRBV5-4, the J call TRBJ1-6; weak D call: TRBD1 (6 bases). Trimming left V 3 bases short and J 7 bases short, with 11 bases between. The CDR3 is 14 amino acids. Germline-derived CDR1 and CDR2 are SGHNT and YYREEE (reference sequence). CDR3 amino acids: CASSSDRRNSPLHF. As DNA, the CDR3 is TGTGCCAGCAGCTCAGACAGGAGGAATTCACCCCTCCACTTT.

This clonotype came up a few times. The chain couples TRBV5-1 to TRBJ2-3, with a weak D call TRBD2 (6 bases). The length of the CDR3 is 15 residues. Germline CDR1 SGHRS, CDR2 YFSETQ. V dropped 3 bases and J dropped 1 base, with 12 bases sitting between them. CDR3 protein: CASSSGGARTDTQYF. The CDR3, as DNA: TGCGCCAGCAGCTCTGGAGGGGCTCGCACAGATACGCAGTATTTT.

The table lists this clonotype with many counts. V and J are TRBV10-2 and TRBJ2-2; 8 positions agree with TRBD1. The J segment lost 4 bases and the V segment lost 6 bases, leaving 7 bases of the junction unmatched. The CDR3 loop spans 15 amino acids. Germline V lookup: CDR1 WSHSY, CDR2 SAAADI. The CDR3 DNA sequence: TGCGCCAGCAGGGACGGACAGGGATCCACCGGGGAGCTGTTTTTT. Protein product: CASRDGQGSTGELFF.

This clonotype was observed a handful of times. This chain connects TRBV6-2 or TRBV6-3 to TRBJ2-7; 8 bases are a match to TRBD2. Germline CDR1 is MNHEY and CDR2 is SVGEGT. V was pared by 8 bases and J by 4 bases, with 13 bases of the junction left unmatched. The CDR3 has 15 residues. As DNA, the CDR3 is TGTGCCAGCTCCTCCGGGGGGGACGGATTATACGAGCAGTACTTC. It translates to CASSSGGDGLYEQYF.

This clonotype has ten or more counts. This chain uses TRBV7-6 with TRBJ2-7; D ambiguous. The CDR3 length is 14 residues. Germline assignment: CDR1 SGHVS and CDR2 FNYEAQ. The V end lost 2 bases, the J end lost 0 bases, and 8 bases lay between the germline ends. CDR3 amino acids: CASSLRQNSYEQYV. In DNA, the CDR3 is TGTGCCAGCAGCTTAAGGCAGAACTCCTACGAGCAGTACGTC.

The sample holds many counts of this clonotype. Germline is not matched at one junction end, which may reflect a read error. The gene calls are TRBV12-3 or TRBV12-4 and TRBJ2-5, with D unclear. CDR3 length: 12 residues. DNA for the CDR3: TGTGCCAGCAGTTTCCACCAGGAGACCCAGTACTTC. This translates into CASSFHQETQYF.

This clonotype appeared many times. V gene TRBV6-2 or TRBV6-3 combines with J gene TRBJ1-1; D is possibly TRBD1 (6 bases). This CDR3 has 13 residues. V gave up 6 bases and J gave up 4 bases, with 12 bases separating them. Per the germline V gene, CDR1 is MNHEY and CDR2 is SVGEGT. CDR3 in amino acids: CASRTRGGTEAFF. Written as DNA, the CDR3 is TGTGCCAGCAGGACCAGGGGAGGCACTGAAGCTTTCTTT.